What follows describes a single T cell receptor (beta chain). Antigen unknown. The data were obtained in a study of follicular helper T cells after annual influenza vaccination. Study context: Blood was drawn on days 0, 7 and 28 after vaccination. Across the 2013-2014, 2014-2015 and 2015-2016 vaccination seasons, some subjects were resampled.

This CDR3 comprises 15 residues. With 4 bases clipped from V and 0 bases from J, the junction kept 2 bases outside the gene matches. Germline CDR1 and CDR2: MNHEY and SVGAGI. Sequenced by immunoSEQ multiplex PCR; TCRdb stores in-frame clones only, minus some. Of fewer than 30,000 clones in the sample, roughly 80% were seen once. Time point described: 2014-2015 season, pre-vaccination. Non-naive CD4+CXCR5+PD-1+ cTfh were sorted into ICOS+CD38+ and ICOS-CD38- fractions. Study conclusions and caveats: Day 7 ICOS+CD38+ clones later appeared mostly in ICOS-CD38- cTfh.

This clonotype was sampled from an adult who received the influenza vaccine. The chain couples TRBV6-5 to TRBJ2-3; TRBD1 matches at 9 bases. Here the sequenced sample was CXCR5+ CD38- circulating T follicular helper cells from blood, taken on the day of influenza vaccination. Subset described: circulating Tfh, non-naive CD4+CXCR5+PD-1+ (ICOS+CD38+ or ICOS-CD38-). This CDR3 is CASSSGTGSTDTQYF. CDR3 nucleotides: TGTGCCAGCAGTTCCGGGACAGGGAGCACAGATACGCAGTATTTT.